This paragraph reports one T cell receptor beta chain. The data belong to a study of T cell responses to AZD1222 COVID-19 vaccine. Clones were read by immunoSEQ multiplex PCR, and TCRdb kept only the in-frame ones, dropping some. The sample lists some 140,000 clones; around 90% were seen once. V was cut by 1 base and J by 2 bases, with 12 bases left in between. From germline, CDR1 is SGHTA and CDR2 FQGTGA. The CDR3 spans 15 residues. This material consisted of peripheral blood, taken on day 0 of AZD1222 vaccination. V is TRBV7-3 and J is TRBJ2-7; the D gene is possibly TRBD1 (5 bases). The sequence was obtained from an adult in good health. CDR3 amino acids: CASSLMGRATYEQYF. CDR3 DNA sequence: TGTGCCAGCAGCTTAATGGGCAGGGCGACCTACGAGCAGTACTTC.